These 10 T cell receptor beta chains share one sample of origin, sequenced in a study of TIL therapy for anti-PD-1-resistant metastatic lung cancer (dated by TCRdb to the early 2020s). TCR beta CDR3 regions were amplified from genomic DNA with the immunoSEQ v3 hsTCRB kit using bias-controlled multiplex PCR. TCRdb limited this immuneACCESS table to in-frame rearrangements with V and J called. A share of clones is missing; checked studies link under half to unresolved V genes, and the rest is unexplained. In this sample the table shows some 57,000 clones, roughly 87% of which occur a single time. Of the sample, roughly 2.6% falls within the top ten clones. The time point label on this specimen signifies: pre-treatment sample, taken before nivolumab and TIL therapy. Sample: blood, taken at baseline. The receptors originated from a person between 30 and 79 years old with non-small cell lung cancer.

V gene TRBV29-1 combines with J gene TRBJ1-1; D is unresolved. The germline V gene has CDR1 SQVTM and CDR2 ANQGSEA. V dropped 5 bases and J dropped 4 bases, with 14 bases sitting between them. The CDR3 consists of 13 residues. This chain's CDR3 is CSVLGVRSTEAFF. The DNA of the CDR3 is TGCAGCGTTCTTGGGGTTAGAAGCACTGAAGCTTTCTTT.

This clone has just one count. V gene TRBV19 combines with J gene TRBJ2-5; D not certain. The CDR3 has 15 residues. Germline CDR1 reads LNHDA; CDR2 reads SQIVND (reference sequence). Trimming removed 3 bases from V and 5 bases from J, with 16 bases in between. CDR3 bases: TGTGCCAGTAGTATGAGCCTCGCTAGATCTGAGACCCAGTACTTC. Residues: CASSMSLARSETQYF.

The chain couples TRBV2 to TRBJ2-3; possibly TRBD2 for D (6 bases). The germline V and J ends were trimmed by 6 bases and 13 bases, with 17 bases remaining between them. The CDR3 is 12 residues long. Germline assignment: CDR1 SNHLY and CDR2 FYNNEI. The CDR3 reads CASSGRTRREYF. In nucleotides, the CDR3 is TGTGCCAGCAGCGGACGGACGCGGAGGGAGTATTTT.

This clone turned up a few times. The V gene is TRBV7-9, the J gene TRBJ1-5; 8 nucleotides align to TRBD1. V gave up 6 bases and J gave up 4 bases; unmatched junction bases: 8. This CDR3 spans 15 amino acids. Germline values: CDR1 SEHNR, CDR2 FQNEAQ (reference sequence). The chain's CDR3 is CASRQGGGLNQPQHF. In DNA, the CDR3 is TGTGCCAGCAGACAGGGGGGAGGACTGAATCAGCCCCAGCATTTT.

The CDR3 nucleotides read TGTGCCAGTAGTATAGTGGGGGACAACACTGAAGCTTTCTTT. Its protein product is CASSIVGDNTEAFF. The chain links TRBV19 to TRBJ1-1; D might be TRBD1 (5 bases). CDR3 length equals 14 residues. V gave up 1 base and J gave up 2 bases, with 8 bases separating them. The germline gives CDR1 LNHDA, CDR2 SQIVND (reference sequence). The full variable domain, rest sourced from reference TRBV19 and TRBJ1-1, is DGGITQSPKYLFRKEGQNVTLSCEQNLNHDAMYWYRQDPGQGLRLIYYSQIVNDFQKGDIAEGYSVSREKKESFPLTVTSAQKNPTAFYLCASSIVGDNTEAFFGQGTRLTVV.

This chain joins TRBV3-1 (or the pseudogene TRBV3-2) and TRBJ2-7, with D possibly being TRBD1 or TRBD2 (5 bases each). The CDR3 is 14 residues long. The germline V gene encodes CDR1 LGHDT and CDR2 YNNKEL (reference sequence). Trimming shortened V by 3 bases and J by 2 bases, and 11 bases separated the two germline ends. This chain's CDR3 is CASSQAGTTYEQYF. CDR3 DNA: TGTGCCAGCAGCCAGGCCGGGACCACCTACGAGCAGTACTTC.

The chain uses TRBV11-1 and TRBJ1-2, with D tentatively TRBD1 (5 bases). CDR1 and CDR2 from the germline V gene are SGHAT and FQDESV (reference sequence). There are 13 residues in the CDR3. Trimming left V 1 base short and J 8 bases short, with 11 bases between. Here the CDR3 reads CASSLESGPGYTF. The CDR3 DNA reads TGTGCCAGCAGCTTAGAATCAGGGCCCGGCTACACCTTC.

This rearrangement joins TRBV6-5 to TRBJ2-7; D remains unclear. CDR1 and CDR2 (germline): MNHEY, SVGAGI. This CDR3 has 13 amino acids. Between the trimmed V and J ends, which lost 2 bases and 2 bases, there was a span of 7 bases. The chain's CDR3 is CASSYGVTYEQYF. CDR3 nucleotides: TGTGCCAGCAGTTACGGGGTGACCTACGAGCAGTACTTC.

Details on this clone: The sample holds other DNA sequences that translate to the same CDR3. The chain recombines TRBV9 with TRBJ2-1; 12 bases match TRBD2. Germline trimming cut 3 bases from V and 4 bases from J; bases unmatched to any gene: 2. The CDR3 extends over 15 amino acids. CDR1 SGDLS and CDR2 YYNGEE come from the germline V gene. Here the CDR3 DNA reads TGTGCCAGCAGCGCAGGGACTAGCGGGTACAATGAGCAGTTCTTC. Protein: CASSAGTSGYNEQFF.

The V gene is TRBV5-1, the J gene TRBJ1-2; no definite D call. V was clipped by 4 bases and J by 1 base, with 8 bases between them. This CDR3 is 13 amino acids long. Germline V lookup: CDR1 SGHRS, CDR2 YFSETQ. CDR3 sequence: CASSKHDNYGYTF. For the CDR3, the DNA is TGCGCCAGCAGCAAACACGATAACTATGGCTACACCTTC.